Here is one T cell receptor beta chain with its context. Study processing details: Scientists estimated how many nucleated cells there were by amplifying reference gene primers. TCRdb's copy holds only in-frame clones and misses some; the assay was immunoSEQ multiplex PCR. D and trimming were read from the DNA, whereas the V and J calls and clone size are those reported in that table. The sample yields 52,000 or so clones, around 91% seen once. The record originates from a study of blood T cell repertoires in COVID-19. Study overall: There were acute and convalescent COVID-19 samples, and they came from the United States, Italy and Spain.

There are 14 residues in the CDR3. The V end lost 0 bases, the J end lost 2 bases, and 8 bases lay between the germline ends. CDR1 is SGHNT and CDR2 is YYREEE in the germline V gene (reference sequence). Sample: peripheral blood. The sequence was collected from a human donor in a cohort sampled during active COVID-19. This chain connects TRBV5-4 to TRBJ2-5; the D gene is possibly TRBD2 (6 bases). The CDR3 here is CASSLVRDQETQYF. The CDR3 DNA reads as TGTGCCAGCAGCTTGGTGCGGGATCAAGAGACCCAGTACTTC.